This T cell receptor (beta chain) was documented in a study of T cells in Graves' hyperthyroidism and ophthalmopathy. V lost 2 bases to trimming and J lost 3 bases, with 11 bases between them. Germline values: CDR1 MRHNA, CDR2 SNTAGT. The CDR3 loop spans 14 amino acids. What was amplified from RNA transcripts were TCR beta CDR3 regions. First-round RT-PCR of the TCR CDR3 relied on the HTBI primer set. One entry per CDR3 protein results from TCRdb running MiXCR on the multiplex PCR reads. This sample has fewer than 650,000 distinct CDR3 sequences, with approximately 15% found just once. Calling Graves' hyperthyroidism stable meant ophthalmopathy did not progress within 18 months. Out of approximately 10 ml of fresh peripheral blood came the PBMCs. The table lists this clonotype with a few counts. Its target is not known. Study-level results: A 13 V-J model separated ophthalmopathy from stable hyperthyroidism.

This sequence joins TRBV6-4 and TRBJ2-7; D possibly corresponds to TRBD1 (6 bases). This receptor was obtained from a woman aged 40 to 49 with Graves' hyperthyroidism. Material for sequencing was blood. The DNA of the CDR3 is TGTGCCAGCAGTGACCCTTGGGACATCTACGAGCAGTACTTC. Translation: CASSDPWDIYEQYF.